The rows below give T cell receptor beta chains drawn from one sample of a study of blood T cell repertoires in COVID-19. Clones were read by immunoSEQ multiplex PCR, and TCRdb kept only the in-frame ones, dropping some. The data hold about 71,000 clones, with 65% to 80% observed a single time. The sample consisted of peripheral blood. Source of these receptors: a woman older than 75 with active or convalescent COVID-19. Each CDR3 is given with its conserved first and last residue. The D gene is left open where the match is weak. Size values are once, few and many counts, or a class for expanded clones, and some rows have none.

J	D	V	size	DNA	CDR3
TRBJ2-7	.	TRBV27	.	TGTGCCAGCGCCCCAGGGATTATCTCCTACGAGCAGTACTTC	CASAPGIISYEQYF
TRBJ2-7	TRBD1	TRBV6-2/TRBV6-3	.	TGTGCCAGCAGTTACTCACTCGGGTCAGGGGGCCCGCGCGAGCAGTACTTC	CASSYSLGSGGPREQYF
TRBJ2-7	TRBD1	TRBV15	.	TGTGCCACCAGCAGAGGAGGGGGCTTGTTTGAGCAGTACTTC	CATSRGGGLFEQYF
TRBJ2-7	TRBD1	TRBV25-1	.	TGTGCCAGCAGTGACACCCGGGACAGGCTCTACGAGCAGTACTTC	CASSDTRDRLYEQYF
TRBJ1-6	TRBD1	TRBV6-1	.	TGTGCCAGCAGTGAAAAGAGGGACAGGGTTTCACCCCTCCACTTT	CASSEKRDRVSPLHF
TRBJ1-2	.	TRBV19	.	TGTGCCAGTAACATACAGGGAGTGGGAGTGGGCTACACCTTC	CASNIQGVGVGYTF
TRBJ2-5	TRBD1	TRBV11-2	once	TGTGCCAGCAGCTTAGTCTGGACAGGGGGTCAAGAGACCCAGTACTTC	CASSLVWTGGQETQYF
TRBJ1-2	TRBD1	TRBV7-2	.	TGTGCCAGCAGCCGGGACAGCCTCGAACCCTATGGCTACACCTTC	CASSRDSLEPYGYTF
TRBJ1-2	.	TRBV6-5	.	TGTGCCAGCAGTTACGAGGGTGGCTACACCTTC	CASSYEGGYTF
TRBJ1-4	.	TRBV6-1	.	TGTGCCAGCAGTGAAGTTAACAGGCTTAATGAAAAACTGTTTTTT	CASSEVNRLNEKLFF
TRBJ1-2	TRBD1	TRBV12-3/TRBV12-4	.	TGTGCCAGCAGTCGAGAGACAGGGTCCGGCTACACCTTC	CASSRETGSGYTF
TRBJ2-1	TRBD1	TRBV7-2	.	TGTGCCAGCAGCTTAATCCAGGGGGCTAATGAGCAGTTCTTC	CASSLIQGANEQFF
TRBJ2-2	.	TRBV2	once	TGTGCCAGCAGTGCGCAGGCGCCCGGGGAGCTGTTTTTT	CASSAQAPGELFF
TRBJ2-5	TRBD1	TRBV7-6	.	TGTGCCAGCACCCAACGACAGGGCCTAAGGACCCAGTACTTC	CASTQRQGLRTQYF
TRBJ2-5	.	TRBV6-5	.	TGTGCCAGCAGTTACCGAGATATTCGAGAGACCCAGTACTTC	CASSYRDIRETQYF
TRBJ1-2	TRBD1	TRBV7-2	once	TGTGCCAGCAGCAATCCACTGACAGGGAACTATGGCTACACCTTC	CASSNPLTGNYGYTF
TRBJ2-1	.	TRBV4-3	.	TGCGCCAGCAGCCAAGCCCTCCCGACAGGGACTTTTCAGAGTGAGCAGTTCTTC	CASSQALPTGTFQSEQFF
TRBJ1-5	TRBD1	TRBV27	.	TGTGCCAGCAGTCTACAGGGGGGCGGCAATCAGCCCCAGCATTTT	CASSLQGGGNQPQHF
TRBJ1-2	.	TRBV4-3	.	TGCGCCAGCAGCCCGGGGACTAACTATGGCTACACCTTC	CASSPGTNYGYTF
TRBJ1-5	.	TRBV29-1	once	TGCAGCGTTCAGGAAAACCAGGGCGGCAATCAGCCCCAGCATTTT	CSVQENQGGNQPQHF
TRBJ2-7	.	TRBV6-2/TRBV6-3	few	TGTGCCAGCAGTTTTACGGGAAGCTCCTACGAGCAGTACTTC	CASSFTGSSYEQYF
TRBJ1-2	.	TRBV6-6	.	TGTGCCAGCAGTACTATAGGAAAAGGGGTTGAGGGCTACACCTTC	CASSTIGKGVEGYTF
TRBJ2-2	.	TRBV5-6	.	TGTGCCAGCAGCCTTATGCGGGGTCCCGGGGAGCTGTTTTTT	CASSLMRGPGELFF
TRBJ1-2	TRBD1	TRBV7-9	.	TGTGCCACCGGGACAGGGGGGACCTATGGCTACACCTTC	CATGTGGTYGYTF
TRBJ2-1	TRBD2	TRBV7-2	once	TGTGCCAGTACGGGACTAGCGGGGGGGTTAAGCAATGAGCAGTTCTTC	CASTGLAGGLSNEQFF
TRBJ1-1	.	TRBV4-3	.	TGCGCCAGCAGCCAACAACACGCGAACACTGAAGCTTTCTTT	CASSQQHANTEAFF
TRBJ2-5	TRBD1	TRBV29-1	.	TGCAGCGTTGACGGTCAGGGGGTCTCGAAGACCCAGTACTTC	CSVDGQGVSKTQYF
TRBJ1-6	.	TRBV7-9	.	TGTGCCAGCAGCCCAGGGCCGCGCTCCTATAATTCACCCCTCCACTTT	CASSPGPRSYNSPLHF
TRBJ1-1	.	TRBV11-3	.	TGTGCCAGCAGCCTCACAGGGTTCACTGAAGCTTTCTTT	CASSLTGFTEAFF
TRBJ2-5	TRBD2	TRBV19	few	TGTGCCACAAATAGCGGGGGGGGACAAGAGACCCAGTACTTC	CATNSGGGQETQYF
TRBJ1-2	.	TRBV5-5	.	TGTGCCAGCAGCTTGGTGGTCCCCAGGGACTATGGCTACACCTTC	CASSLVVPRDYGYTF
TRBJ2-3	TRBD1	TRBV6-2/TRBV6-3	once	TGTGCCAGCAGTGCCTCCGGGACAGGGGATGGCACAGATACGCAGTATTTT	CASSASGTGDGTDTQYF
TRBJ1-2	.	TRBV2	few	TGTGCCAGCAGTTTTACAACCTATGGCTACACCTTC	CASSFTTYGYTF
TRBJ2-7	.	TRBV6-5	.	TGTGCCAGCAACCCAGGGGGGAGCTCCTACGAGCAGTACTTC	CASNPGGSSYEQYF
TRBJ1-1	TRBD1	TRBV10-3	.	TGTGCCATCGGAACAGGGGATATGAACACTGAAGCTTTCTTT	CAIGTGDMNTEAFF
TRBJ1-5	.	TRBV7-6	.	TGTGCCAGCAGCGCACTGGACTTCCGCGAAGAGGAGCCCCAGCATTTT	CASSALDFREEEPQHF
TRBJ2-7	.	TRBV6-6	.	TGTGCCAGCAGCGACTCGACGGTCCGTGTCGAGCAGTACTTC	CASSDSTVRVEQYF
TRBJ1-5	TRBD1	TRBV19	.	TGTGCCAGTAGTGGGAGGACAGGGGGGAATCAGCCCCAGCATTTT	CASSGRTGGNQPQHF
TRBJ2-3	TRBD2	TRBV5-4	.	TGTGCCAGCAGCTTCAGGTTGCGGGGGGTTGCGGATACGCAGTATTTT	CASSFRLRGVADTQYF
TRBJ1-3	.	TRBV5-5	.	TGTGCCAGCAGCTTCTTGGACACTGGAAACACCATATATTTT	CASSFLDTGNTIYF
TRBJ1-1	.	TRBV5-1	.	TGCGCCAGCAGCTTGGGGGGGCTAAACACTGAAGCTTTCTTT	CASSLGGLNTEAFF